The 20 T cell receptor beta chains below were found in one sample sequenced in a study of cytomegalovirus exposure and HLA in healthy donors. The PCR had 60 Vbeta and 13 Jbeta primers. Assay used: immunoSEQ multiplex PCR; TCRdb lists only in-frame clones, some missing. The top ten clones hold 3.6% of a sample with 95,000 to 150,000 clones, around 82% of them seen once. The sample was PBMCs. All receptors come from a woman between 40 and 50 years old in good health and CMV-seropositive.

The rearrangement joins TRBV19 to TRBJ2-3, with 9 bases lining up with TRBD1. Trimming took 0 bases from V and 3 from J; bases not matched to a gene: 1. Germline CDR1 reads LNHDA; CDR2 reads SQIVND (reference sequence). The CDR3 extends over 15 amino acids. The CDR3 coding sequence is TGTGCCAGTAGTATAGATGGGACAGGGACAGATACGCAGTATTTT. Its translation: CASSIDGTGTDTQYF. Based on the CDR3 plus reference TRBV19 and TRBJ2-3, the full variable domain is DGGITQSPKYLFRKEGQNVTLSCEQNLNHDAMYWYRQDPGQGLRLIYYSQIVNDFQKGDIAEGYSVSREKKESFPLTVTSAQKNPTAFYLCASSIDGTGTDTQYFGPGTRLTVL.

The chain combines TRBV5-6 with TRBJ2-7, with 12 positions matching TRBD2. The V gene's germline CDR1 is SGHDT and CDR2 YYEEEE. V lost 5 bases, J lost 1 base, and 10 bases stayed unmatched. CDR3 length: 17 residues. The CDR3 DNA follows: TGTGCCAGCAGACGGCTAGCGGGAGGGCCGATTTCCTACGAGCAGTACTTC. Amino acids: CASRRLAGGPISYEQYF.

The table lists this clone with a count of one. This sequence joins TRBV28 and TRBJ1-6; 7 positions agree with TRBD1. The V and J ends lost 5 bases and 0 bases, in that order; junction bases with no gene match: 10. Germline V lookup: CDR1 MDHEN, CDR2 SYDVKM. The CDR3 loop spans 18 amino acids. The CDR3 loop is CASSPGTAPSSYNSPLHF. CDR3 nucleotides: TGTGCCAGCAGTCCCGGGACAGCGCCTAGCTCCTATAATTCACCCCTCCACTTT.

The rearrangement links TRBV6-5 to TRBJ2-3, with a weak D call TRBD2 (6 bases). The V and J ends lost 0 bases and 6 bases respectively, with 10 bases between them. Germline CDR1 and CDR2: MNHEY and SVGAGI. The CDR3 extends over 14 amino acids. Here the CDR3 reads CASSYSGGRDTQYF. The CDR3, as DNA: TGTGCCAGCAGTTACTCTGGTGGGAGGGATACGCAGTATTTT.

This clone appeared once. The chain employs TRBV9 and TRBJ2-1; D is undetermined. V was clipped by 1 base and J by 1 base, with 12 bases between them. There are 16 residues in the CDR3. Germline CDR1 and CDR2: SGDLS and YYNGEE. As DNA, the CDR3 is TGTGCCAGCAGCGTAACTCAGGTGTTTTCCTACAATGAGCAGTTCTTC. Protein sequence: CASSVTQVFSYNEQFF.

The rearrangement links TRBV30 to TRBJ2-1; D is possibly TRBD1 (5 bases). Between the trimmed V and J ends, which lost 4 bases and 15 bases, there was a span of 19 bases. The germline V gene encodes CDR1 GTSNPN and CDR2 SVGIG (reference sequence). There are 12 residues in the CDR3. DNA of the CDR3: TGTGCCTGGATCCCCACCAAGGGGATGGGGTTCTTC. It is translated as CAWIPTKGMGFF.

In DNA form, the CDR3 reads TGCGCCAGCAGTGAGTTGACAGGAGAGAACACTGAAGCTTTCTTT. Translated, it gives CASSELTGENTEAFF. V and J are TRBV10-2 and TRBJ1-1; D is possibly TRBD1 (6 bases). The CDR3 is made up of 15 amino acids. Trimming removed 1 base at V and 1 base at J, with 10 bases between. Germline V gives CDR1 WSHSY, CDR2 SAAADI.

V is TRBV2 and J is TRBJ1-1; possible D gene TRBD1, 6 bases. From germline, CDR1 is SNHLY and CDR2 FYNNEI. With 8 bases removed from V and 0 bases from J, the gap between germline ends came to 13 bases. The CDR3 totals 14 residues. This CDR3 reads CASRPGQLNTEAFF. The DNA for the CDR3 is TGTGCCAGCCGACCCGGACAGCTGAACACTGAAGCTTTCTTT.

The chain couples TRBV11-2 to TRBJ2-3; D perhaps matches TRBD2 (6 bases). V lost 1 base and J lost 2, with 13 bases in between. CDR1 and CDR2 from the germline V gene are SGHAT and FQNNGV. CDR3 size: 16 residues. The CDR3 DNA follows: TGTGCCAGCAGCTTAGGGAGGGGTGGGGCCACAGATACGCAGTATTTT. Protein product: CASSLGRGGATDTQYF.

The J gene is TRBJ1-2, the V gene TRBV7-2; TRBD1 might be the D (6 bases). Germline lookup yields CDR1 SGHTA and CDR2 FQGNSA. The CDR3 runs to 14 residues. Trimming took 5 bases from V and 4 from J, leaving 14 bases between them. In nucleotides, the CDR3 is TGTGCCAGCAGCCGATCGACAGGTAGCTATGGCTACACCTTC. Encoded protein: CASSRSTGSYGYTF.

This clone occurred once. The gene calls are TRBV2 and TRBJ2-5; D perhaps matches TRBD2 (5 bases). Germline values: CDR1 SNHLY, CDR2 FYNNEI. The CDR3 sequence is 13 residues long. Trimming took off 6 bases at V and 5 bases at J, with 13 bases between the two ends. The CDR3 DNA reads TGTGCCAGCAGGCCCTCCACTAGGGAGACCCAGTACTTC. The encoded protein is CASRPSTRETQYF.

V and J are TRBV15 and TRBJ2-1; possibly TRBD2 for D (6 bases). The CDR3 totals 14 residues. CDR1 LNHNV and CDR2 YYDKDF come from the germline V gene (reference sequence). V gave up 2 bases and J gave up 5 bases, with 10 bases separating them. The CDR3 nucleotides read TGTGCCACCAGCAGAAGGACTACCCACAATGAGCAGTTCTTC. As protein: CATSRRTTHNEQFF.

This chain uses TRBV5-4 with TRBJ2-7; D possibly corresponds to TRBD1 (6 bases). From germline, CDR1 is SGHNT and CDR2 YYREEE (reference sequence). Deletions cut 6 bases from V and 3 bases from J, with 16 bases between. The CDR3 has 14 residues. The chain's CDR3 is CASTTDRSFYEQYF. The CDR3 coding sequence is TGTGCCAGCACCACCGACAGGTCCTTCTACGAGCAGTACTTC.

The rearrangement links TRBV6-5 to TRBJ2-3; the match to TRBD2 covers 12 bases. With 0 bases clipped from V and 5 bases from J, the junction kept 0 bases outside the gene matches. CDR1 and CDR2 (germline): MNHEY, SVGAGI. The CDR3 has 15 residues. CDR3 sequence: CASSYSTSGRDTQYF. In nucleotides, the CDR3 is TGTGCCAGCAGTTACTCGACTAGCGGGAGAGATACGCAGTATTTT.

The genes are TRBV2 and TRBJ2-7, with unresolved D. With 8 bases removed from V and 0 bases from J, the gap between germline ends came to 14 bases. Germline lookup yields CDR1 SNHLY and CDR2 FYNNEI. This CDR3 region has 14 residues. The CDR3 region has the DNA TGTGCCAGCTCCGACACCGGAAGCTCCTACGAGCAGTACTTC. This gives the protein CASSDTGSSYEQYF.

The V call is TRBV6-1, the J call TRBJ2-3, with TRBD1 matching 7 bases. V was pared by 4 bases and J by 7 bases, with 5 bases of the junction left unmatched. CDR3 size: 13 residues. In germline, CDR1 is MNHNS, CDR2 SASEGT. In DNA, the CDR3 is TGTGCCAGCAGTGGAACAGGGGTAAATACGCAGTATTTT. Encoded protein: CASSGTGVNTQYF.

CDR3: CSVVRLLTDTQYF. CDR3 nucleotides: TGCAGCGTTGTACGACTTCTCACAGATACGCAGTATTTT. The chain combines TRBV29-1 with TRBJ2-3; no definite D call. Trimming took off 4 bases at V and 2 bases at J, with 10 bases between the two ends. Germline assignment: CDR1 SQVTM and CDR2 ANQGSEA. This CDR3 contains 13 residues.

The chain couples TRBV5-5 to TRBJ1-3; D ambiguous. Germline V gives CDR1 SGHKS, CDR2 YYEKEE (reference sequence). CDR3 length equals 15 residues. V dropped 4 bases and J dropped 0 bases, with 11 bases sitting between them. CDR3 DNA: TGTGCCAGCAGCCCAGAGGCCAACTCTGGAAACACCATATATTTT. It translates to CASSPEANSGNTIYF.

The rearrangement joins TRBV6-1 to TRBJ1-2; TRBD1 is a possible D gene (6 bases). V was trimmed by 1 base and J by 5 bases, leaving 11 bases between them. The CDR3 is made up of 14 amino acids. In germline, CDR1 is MNHNS, CDR2 SASEGT. The CDR3 sequence: CASSEEGTWYGYTF. The CDR3 DNA is TGTGCCAGCAGTGAAGAGGGGACATGGTATGGCTACACCTTC.

The J gene is TRBJ2-7, the V gene TRBV10-3, with 7 bases lining up with TRBD2. The CDR3 consists of 13 residues. J gave up 0 bases and V 8 bases, and 4 bases lay outside the gene matches. CDR1 and CDR2 (germline): ENHRY, SYGVKD. In nucleotides, the CDR3 is TGTGCCATCGCGGGCGGGAGCTCCTACGAGCAGTACTTC. It yields the protein CAIAGGSSYEQYF.